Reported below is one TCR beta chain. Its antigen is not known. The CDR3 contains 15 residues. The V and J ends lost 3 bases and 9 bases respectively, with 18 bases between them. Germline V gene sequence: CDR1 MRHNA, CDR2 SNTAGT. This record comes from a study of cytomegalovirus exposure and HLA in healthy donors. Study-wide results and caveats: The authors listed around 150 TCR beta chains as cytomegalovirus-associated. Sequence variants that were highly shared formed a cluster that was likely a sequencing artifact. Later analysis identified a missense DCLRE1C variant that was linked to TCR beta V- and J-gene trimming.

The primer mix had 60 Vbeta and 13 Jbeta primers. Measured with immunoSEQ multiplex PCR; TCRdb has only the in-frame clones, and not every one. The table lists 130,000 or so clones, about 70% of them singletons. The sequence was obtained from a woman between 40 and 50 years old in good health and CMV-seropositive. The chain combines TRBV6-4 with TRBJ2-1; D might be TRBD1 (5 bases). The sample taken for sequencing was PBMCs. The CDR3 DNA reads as TGTGCCAGCAGTGATAGACAGAGTGGCTTCCGTGAGCAGTTCTTC. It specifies CASSDRQSGFREQFF.